The 12 T cell receptor beta chains below come from one sample, sequenced in a study of OX40 agonist ivuxolimab in advanced cancers. Only in-frame clones appear in the TCRdb table, and some are missing; sequencing was by immunoSEQ multiplex PCR. The sample shows approximately 90,000 clones, roughly 89% of them seen only once. The material sequenced was CD4+ or CD8+ T cells sorted from blood, taken in a trial of the OX40 agonist ivuxolimab. The receptors shown here come from an adult with an advanced solid tumor such as melanoma, head and neck, liver or kidney cancer.

This clone was counted only a few times. The J gene is TRBJ2-7, the V gene TRBV7-3; D gene ambiguous. Trimming took 2 bases from V and 6 from J, leaving 14 bases between them. This CDR3 spans 14 amino acids. Germline CDR1 is SGHTA and CDR2 is FQGTGA. CDR3 coding DNA: TGTGCCAGCAGCTTAGGGTCATTTCCCTTCGAGCAGTACTTC. It specifies CASSLGSFPFEQYF.

This clone has a single count. The chain has TRBV6-1 and TRBJ1-1, with D maybe TRBD1 (6 bases). The CDR3 covers 16 residues. V was clipped by 3 bases and J by 0 bases, with 14 bases between them. CDR1 is MNHNS, CDR2 SASEGT, per germline. The CDR3 spells CASSDLQGVVNTEAFF. CDR3 sequence (DNA): TGTGCCAGCAGTGACTTACAGGGAGTGGTGAACACTGAAGCTTTCTTT.

The rearrangement uses TRBV7-9 and TRBJ1-2; D uncertain. Germline CDR1 SEHNR, CDR2 FQNEAQ (reference sequence). Trimming took 4 bases from V and 8 from J, leaving 14 bases between them. The CDR3 runs to 13 residues. CDR3 region: CASSYLGEGGYTF. CDR3 in DNA: TGTGCCAGCAGCTACCTCGGAGAGGGAGGCTACACCTTC.

CDR3 sequence: CASSNSQGGGLNEKLFF. The CDR3 bases are TGTGCCAGTAGCAACTCACAGGGAGGAGGGCTAAATGAAAAACTGTTTTTT. The chain employs TRBV19 and TRBJ1-4; maybe TRBD1 (6 bases). The CDR3 is made up of 17 amino acids. Deletions cut 6 bases from V and 5 bases from J, with 22 bases between. The V gene's germline CDR1 is LNHDA and CDR2 SQIVND (reference sequence).

The V and J genes are TRBV5-1 and TRBJ2-2; no clear D. The CDR3 loop spans 16 amino acids. Trimming stripped 0 bases from V and 8 bases from J, with 17 bases between. Germline V CDR1 and CDR2: SGHRS, YFSETQ. The CDR3 is CASSLVGIGKTGELFF. DNA for the CDR3: TGCGCCAGCAGCTTGGTAGGAATAGGGAAAACGGGGGAGCTGTTTTTT.

The chain recombines TRBV4-1 with TRBJ2-6, with D perhaps assigned TRBD1 or TRBD2 (5 bases each). Trimming pared 0 bases from V and 0 bases from J, leaving 15 bases between. CDR3 length: 19 residues. Germline loops: CDR1 MGHRA, CDR2 YSYEKL. In DNA form, the CDR3 reads TGCGCCAGCAGCCAAGATCTCGGGGCCCCTCTCTCTGGGGCCAACGTCCTGACTTTC. Its translation: CASSQDLGAPLSGANVLTF.

The count of this clone is one. J is TRBJ2-7 and V is TRBV9; D not certain. With 0 bases removed from V and 6 bases from J, the gap between germline ends came to 10 bases. Germline V CDR1 and CDR2: SGDLS, YYNGEE. The length of the CDR3 is 13 residues. The CDR3 is CASSVATGREQYF. As DNA, the CDR3 is TGTGCCAGCAGCGTAGCGACCGGGCGCGAGCAGTACTTC.

The chain uses TRBV11-2 and TRBJ2-2; perhaps D is TRBD1 or TRBD2 (5 bases each). The CDR3 contains 14 residues. CDR1 SGHAT and CDR2 FQNNGV come from the germline V gene. V was clipped by 5 bases and J by 6 bases, with 13 bases between them. In nucleotides, the CDR3 is TGTGCCAGCAGCGGGGACGCCACCCCCGGGGAGCTGTTTTTT. Its protein product is CASSGDATPGELFF. The whole variable domain, filled in from reference TRBV11-2 and TRBJ2-2, reads EAGVAQSPRYKIIEKRQSVAFWCNPISGHATLYWYQQILGQGPKLLIQFQNNGVVDDSQLPKDRFSAERLKGVDSTLKIQPAKLEDSAVYLCASSGDATPGELFFGEGSRLTVL.

The chain employs TRBV6-6 and TRBJ2-7; D is tentatively TRBD1 or TRBD2 (5 bases each). Trimming took 0 bases from V and 3 from J, leaving 12 bases between them. This CDR3 spans 15 amino acids. In germline, CDR1 is MNHNY, CDR2 SVGAGI (reference sequence). This CDR3 is CASSYSGVGDYEQYF. CDR3 nucleotides: TGTGCCAGCAGTTACTCGGGGGTCGGGGACTACGAGCAGTACTTC.

V gene TRBV5-4 combines with J gene TRBJ2-1, with 13 bases matching TRBD2. Germline-derived CDR1 and CDR2 are SGHNT and YYREEE (reference sequence). V shed 4 bases, J shed 8 bases, and the junction held 15 bases outside the gene matches. The CDR3 length is 18 residues. The chain's CDR3 is CASSHGLAGEVRGDEQFF. CDR3 DNA: TGTGCCAGCAGCCACGGACTAGCGGGAGAGGTTCGGGGAGATGAGCAGTTCTTC.

The V and J genes are TRBV5-8 and TRBJ2-2; tentative D call: TRBD1 (6 bases). CDR3 length equals 15 residues. Germline V gene sequence: CDR1 SGHTS, CDR2 YDEGEE. The germline V and J ends were trimmed by 5 bases and 1 base, with 12 bases remaining between them. CDR3 nucleotides: TGTGCCAGCAGGGCAAGACAGGTGAACACCGGGGAGCTGTTTTTT. It is translated as CASRARQVNTGELFF. Full variable domain (remainder filled in from reference TRBV5-8 and TRBJ2-2): EAGVTQSPTHLIKTRGQQATLRCSPISGHTSVYWYQQALGLGLQFLLWYDEGEERNRGNFPPRFSGRQFPNYSSELNVNALELEDSALYLCASRARQVNTGELFFGEGSRLTVL.

This clone was picked up one time. The chain uses TRBV9 and TRBJ2-3, with 9 bases that match TRBD2. With 9 bases clipped from V and 3 bases from J, the junction kept 8 bases outside the gene matches. Looked up from germline, CDR1 is SGDLS and CDR2 is YYNGEE. This CDR3 has 14 residues. The CDR3 sequence: CATGSGSSTDTQYF. The CDR3 DNA follows: TGTGCCACCGGTAGCGGGAGTAGTACAGATACGCAGTATTTT. Looking up the rest from reference TRBV9 and TRBJ2-3 gives the full variable domain: DSGVTQTPKHLITATGQRVTLRCSPRSGDLSVYWYQQSLDQGLQFLIQYYNGEERAKGNILERFSAQQFPDLHSELNLSSLELGDSALYFCATGSGSSTDTQYFGPGTRLTVL.